The 29 T cell receptor beta chains below come from one sample, sequenced in a study of blood T cell repertoires in COVID-19. TCRdb keeps only in-frame clones here, not all; method: immunoSEQ multiplex PCR. Of 100,000 or so clones listed, roughly 80% are singletons. The sample taken for sequencing was peripheral blood. These receptor sequences come from a woman of 80 years or more with acute or convalescent COVID-19.

V usage is TRBV7-9 and J usage is TRBJ2-7; tentatively, D is TRBD1 (5 bases). The CDR3 spans 14 residues. The germline CDR1 and CDR2 sequences are SEHNR and FQNEAQ (reference sequence). V shed 1 base and J shed 0 bases, with 7 bases lying between them. The DNA for the CDR3 is TGTGCCAGCAGCTTAGGGACAACCTCCTACGAGCAGTACTTC. Its translation is CASSLGTTSYEQYF. Together with reference TRBV7-9 and TRBJ2-7, the CDR3 gives the full variable domain: DTGVSQNPRHKITKRGQNVTFRCDPISEHNRLYWYRQTLGQGPEFLTYFQNEAQLEKSRLLSDRFSAERPKGSFSTLEIQRTEQGDSAMYLCASSLGTTSYEQYFGPGTRLTVT.

The chain has TRBV3-1 (or the pseudogene TRBV3-2) and TRBJ1-6; 9 bases fit TRBD1. With 1 base clipped from V and 9 bases from J, the junction kept 1 base outside the gene matches. Germline V lookup: CDR1 LGHDT, CDR2 YNNKEL (reference sequence). There are 14 residues in the CDR3. CDR3 residues: CASSQGQGGSPLHF. Written as DNA, the CDR3 is TGTGCCAGCAGCCAAGGACAGGGGGGTTCACCCCTCCACTTT.

This chain uses TRBV25-1 with TRBJ2-5; 10 nucleotides line up with TRBD2. Losses at the gene ends were 5 bases for V and 4 bases for J; bases not matched to a gene: 10. The CDR3 runs 16 residues. Germline lookup yields CDR1 MGHDK and CDR2 SYGVNS. The CDR3 nucleotides are TGTGCCAGCAGTCCAGGGGGCCGGACTAGCGGAGAGACCCAGTACTTC. Residues: CASSPGGRTSGETQYF.

The J gene is TRBJ2-5, the V gene TRBV10-1; TRBD2 matches 9 bases. This CDR3 comprises 16 residues. Germline V CDR1 and CDR2: WNHNN, SYGVQD (reference sequence). With V trimmed by 0 bases and J by 6 bases, 8 bases remained unmatched. Here the CDR3 DNA reads TGCGCCAGCAGTGAGTCGAGCGCGGGAGGGACCAAGACCCAGTACTTC. This translates into CASSESSAGGTKTQYF.

The chain joins TRBV7-7 to TRBJ2-2, with 9 bases matching TRBD1. CDR3 size: 15 residues. Looked up from germline, CDR1 is SSHAT and CDR2 is FNYEAQ (reference sequence). Trimming took 4 bases from V and 5 from J; bases not matched to a gene: 5. CDR3 sequence reads: CASSSGTGTTGELFF. The CDR3 nucleotides read TGTGCCAGCAGCTCCGGGACAGGGACGACCGGGGAGCTGTTTTTT.

The J gene is TRBJ2-1, the V gene TRBV11-2; maybe TRBD2 (5 bases). The CDR3 is 13 amino acids. The germline V and J ends were trimmed by 3 bases and 7 bases, with 10 bases remaining between them. Germline CDR1 reads SGHAT; CDR2 reads FQNNGV. In nucleotides, the CDR3 is TGTGCCAGCAGCTTGGGAGAGTTAAATGAGCAGTTCTTC. It codes for CASSLGELNEQFF.

The gene calls are TRBV12-1 and TRBJ2-7; the D call of TRBD2 is as the table states it, not checked on the DNA. TRBV12-1 is annotated as a pseudogene. The CDR3 contains 16 residues. The CDR3 nucleotides read TGTGCCAGCAGCTTTGCCCCCCCGGGACTAGCGCGAGAGCAGTACGTC. Its protein is CASSFAPPGLAREQYV.

The gene calls are TRBV2 and TRBJ1-1; no clear D. CDR3 size: 13 residues. The V end lost 9 bases, the J end lost 2 bases, and 13 bases lay between the germline ends. CDR1 is SNHLY and CDR2 is FYNNEI in the germline V gene. The CDR3 spells CASAADYNTEAFF. DNA for the CDR3: TGTGCCAGTGCGGCAGACTACAACACTGAAGCTTTCTTT.

The chain combines TRBV7-9 with TRBJ1-5, with D tentatively TRBD1 (5 bases). Germline V gene sequence: CDR1 SEHNR, CDR2 FQNEAQ (reference sequence). The CDR3 runs to 13 residues. V was pared by 0 bases and J by 5 bases, with 5 bases between. The CDR3 DNA sequence: TGTGCCAGCAGCTTAGCGACAGATCAGCCCCAGCATTTT. Translating gives CASSLATDQPQHF.

The chain carries TRBV28 and TRBJ1-2, with D possibly being TRBD1 (5 bases). This CDR3 has 13 amino acids. Germline assignment: CDR1 MDHEN and CDR2 SYDVKM. Trimming cost V 8 bases and J 7 bases, with 17 bases left between them. The CDR3 protein is CASVRPGMGGYTF. CDR3 DNA: TGTGCCAGCGTTAGGCCAGGGATGGGTGGCTACACCTTC.

This clone was observed a few times. The rearrangement links TRBV5-4 to TRBJ2-1; 8 positions agree with TRBD2. Trimming at V came to 4 bases and at J to 8 bases, leaving 11 bases not matched to a gene. Germline values: CDR1 SGHNT, CDR2 YYREEE (reference sequence). This CDR3 is built from 15 residues. The DNA for the CDR3 is TGTGCCAGCAGCCCCGGGACTAGTCGTATCCATGAGCAGTTCTTC. This sequence encodes CASSPGTSRIHEQFF.

This clone was seen a handful of times. The CDR3: CASSLQLPVNEQFF. In DNA form, the CDR3 reads TGCGCCAGCAGCTTGCAACTACCGGTGAATGAGCAGTTCTTC. V usage is TRBV5-1 and J usage is TRBJ2-1, with unresolved D. The V gene's germline CDR1 is SGHRS and CDR2 YFSETQ. There are 14 residues in the CDR3. V lost 1 base and J 7 bases, leaving 12 bases between the germline ends. The full variable domain, completed using reference TRBV5-1 and TRBJ2-1, is KAGVTQTPRYLIKTRGQQVTLSCSPISGHRSVSWYQQTPGQGLQFLFEYFSETQRNKGNFPGRFSGRQFSNSRSEMNVSTLELGDSALYLCASSLQLPVNEQFFGPGTRLTVL.

The J gene is TRBJ1-2, the V gene TRBV19, with D possibly being TRBD1 (5 bases). The CDR3 loop spans 14 amino acids. The germline gives CDR1 LNHDA, CDR2 SQIVND (reference sequence). V was clipped by 7 bases and J by 4 bases, with 16 bases between them. The CDR3 loop reads CASIGRGTLYGYTF. The CDR3 DNA sequence: TGTGCCAGTATCGGTAGGGGTACTCTCTATGGCTACACCTTC.

This clone was seen just once. This rearrangement joins TRBV18 to TRBJ1-4, with 7 bases aligning to TRBD1. Germline CDR1 is KGHSH and CDR2 is LQKENI. J was trimmed by 3 bases and V by 0 bases; bases with no gene match: 1. The CDR3 totals 15 residues. For the CDR3, the DNA is TGTGCCAGCTCACCACCGGGGACAGCTAATGAAAAACTGTTTTTT. It yields the protein CASSPPGTANEKLFF.

The V and J genes are TRBV6-4 and TRBJ2-7, with D tentatively TRBD2 (6 bases). V was shortened by 0 bases and J by 6 bases, with 15 bases between the two germline ends. The CDR3 covers 15 residues. Germline CDR1 reads MRHNA; CDR2 reads SNTAGT. The CDR3 DNA reads TGTGCCAGCAGTGACTCGGCCGGCCAGACTAGCGAGCAGTACGTC. This codes for CASSDSAGQTSEQYV.

The CDR3 DNA sequence: TGTGCCAGTAGTATCGGGACAGTTCCCGGCTACACCTTC. Its protein is CASSIGTVPGYTF. J is TRBJ1-2 and V is TRBV19; 7 bases match TRBD1. This CDR3 is 13 amino acids long. CDR1 and CDR2 from the germline V gene are LNHDA and SQIVND (reference sequence). V dropped 3 bases and J dropped 8; count of bases not matched to a gene: 6.

The chain links TRBV19 to TRBJ2-3; D is perhaps TRBD1 (6 bases). The CDR3 runs to 14 residues. Per germline, CDR1 LNHDA and CDR2 SQIVND (reference sequence). V was clipped by 7 bases and J by 3 bases, with 14 bases between them. The CDR3 bases are TGTGCCAGTACCTCAGGGGTGAGGACAGATACGCAGTATTTT. Residues: CASTSGVRTDTQYF. Supplemented by reference TRBV19 and TRBJ2-3, the full variable domain reads DGGITQSPKYLFRKEGQNVTLSCEQNLNHDAMYWYRQDPGQGLRLIYYSQIVNDFQKGDIAEGYSVSREKKESFPLTVTSAQKNPTAFYLCASTSGVRTDTQYFGPGTRLTVL.

The chain is built from TRBV28 and TRBJ1-1; 7 bases are a match to TRBD1. Germline V gene data show CDR1 as MDHEN and CDR2 as SYDVKM. The trim removed 5 bases at V and 1 base at J, leaving 7 bases unmatched. This CDR3 contains 15 residues. CDR3 bases: TGTGCCAGCAGTCTAATTGGGACAGCGAACACTGAAGCTTTCTTT. Translation gives CASSLIGTANTEAFF.

J is TRBJ1-6 and V is TRBV6-6; D may be TRBD1 (6 bases). Trimming cost V 10 bases and J 7 bases, with 17 bases left between them. CDR1 is MNHNY and CDR2 is SVGAGI in the germline V gene (reference sequence). The CDR3 totals 14 residues. This CDR3 reads CATGSAGANSPLHF. In nucleotides, the CDR3 is TGTGCCACGGGTTCTGCAGGGGCAAATTCACCCCTCCACTTT.

CDR3 protein: CAWFRVPDSYNEQFF. CDR3 bases: TGTGCCTGGTTTCGGGTTCCCGACTCCTACAATGAGCAGTTCTTC. The chain is built from TRBV30 and TRBJ2-1; no reliable D call. Germline CDR1 reads GTSNPN; CDR2 reads SVGIG (reference sequence). The CDR3 is 15 amino acids. Between the trimmed V and J ends, which lost 5 bases and 0 bases, there was a span of 14 bases.

This clone was observed a single time. This sequence joins TRBV15 and TRBJ2-5, with D possibly being TRBD2 (5 bases). Trimming took 0 bases from V and 5 from J, leaving 13 bases between them. Germline loops: CDR1 LNHNV, CDR2 YYDKDF (reference sequence). The CDR3 runs to 15 residues. CDR3 loop: CATSRERRARETQYF. CDR3 DNA: TGTGCCACCAGCAGAGAACGGCGGGCCCGGGAGACCCAGTACTTC.

This sequence joins TRBV29-1 and TRBJ1-6, with 7 nucleotides matching TRBD1. Unmatched junction bases numbered 8, after V lost 7 bases and J lost 5 bases. Germline CDR1 SQVTM, CDR2 ANQGSEA. This CDR3 is built from 14 residues. Here the CDR3 reads CSARQGFNNSPLHF. Written as DNA, the CDR3 is TGCAGCGCACGACAGGGTTTTAATAATTCACCCCTCCACTTT.

This clone was seen a single time. The J gene is TRBJ2-2, the V gene TRBV12-3 or TRBV12-4; D call uncertain. The CDR3 length is 12 residues. Trimming removed 4 bases from V and 2 bases from J, with 2 bases in between. CDR3 amino acids: CASSSNTGELFF. CDR3 nucleotides: TGTGCCAGCAGTTCTAACACCGGGGAGCTGTTTTTT.

The J gene is TRBJ2-5, the V gene TRBV30; 7 nucleotides align to TRBD2. J was trimmed by 3 bases and V by 3 bases; bases with no gene match: 7. The germline CDR1 and CDR2 sequences are GTSNPN and SVGIG (reference sequence). This CDR3 has 14 amino acids. Here the CDR3 DNA reads TGTGCCTGGAGCCGAGGACTAGGTGAAGAGACCCAGTACTTC. This codes for CAWSRGLGEETQYF.

The V gene is TRBV27, the J gene TRBJ2-3, with a weak D call TRBD2 (6 bases). The CDR3 covers 17 residues. Germline CDR1 MNHEY, CDR2 SMNVEV (reference sequence). Trimming removed 0 bases at V and 4 bases at J, with 17 bases between. Here the CDR3 reads CASSLSSPGEGADTQYF. The CDR3 DNA sequence: TGTGCCAGCAGTTTATCGAGTCCGGGAGAGGGCGCAGATACGCAGTATTTT.

The rearrangement links TRBV5-5 to TRBJ2-5; perhaps TRBD2 as D (6 bases). This CDR3 has 18 amino acids. The V end lost 0 bases, the J end lost 0 bases, and 18 bases lay between the germline ends. CDR1 and CDR2 from the germline V gene are SGHKS and YYEKEE (reference sequence). CDR3 loop: CASSLVRAGTSYQETQYF. CDR3 in DNA: TGTGCCAGCAGCTTGGTTAGGGCCGGGACTTCATACCAAGAGACCCAGTACTTC.

The chain has TRBV7-9 and TRBJ1-4, with D unclear. In germline, CDR1 is SEHNR, CDR2 FQNEAQ (reference sequence). The CDR3 sequence is 14 residues long. Trimming removed 5 bases from V and 8 bases from J, with 15 bases in between. The CDR3 DNA follows: TGTGCCAGCAGCCTTCGTATTGAGGCCGAAAAACTGTTTTTT. It translates to CASSLRIEAEKLFF.

This sequence joins TRBV19 and TRBJ1-1; a possible D gene is TRBD1 (6 bases). Germline V gene data show CDR1 as LNHDA and CDR2 as SQIVND (reference sequence). V shed 8 bases and J shed 0 bases, with 13 bases lying between them. The CDR3 runs 14 residues. Here the CDR3 DNA reads TGTGCCAGTTCCCCGGACAGCCTGAACACTGAAGCTTTCTTT. Its protein product is CASSPDSLNTEAFF.

This clone was picked up one time. In nucleotides, the CDR3 is TGTGCCTATACTAGCGGGAACAATGAGCAGTTCTTC. Its translation is CAYTSGNNEQFF. The chain employs TRBV30 and TRBJ2-1, with 10 bases that match TRBD2. Germline CDR1 reads GTSNPN; CDR2 reads SVGIG (reference sequence). The CDR3 has 12 amino acids. V lost 7 bases to trimming and J lost 5 bases; unmatched junction nucleotides: 2.